These 2 T cell receptor beta chains were all obtained from the same sample, sequenced in a study of CD8+ T cells in alopecia areata. TCR sequencing used cDNA made by reverse transcription of extracted RNA. Libraries were prepared by immunoSEQ multiplex PCR; TCRdb keeps only in-frame clonotypes and omits some of them. The sample lists 170,000 or so clones, roughly 50% occurring once. This sample's treatment: oral pan-JAK inhibitor, 5-10 mg twice daily. Material: CD8+ T cells sorted from blood, obtained at week 24, from a patient treated with tofacitinib. All receptors derive from a human donor with alopecia areata.

The chain has TRBV6-5 and TRBJ1-2; D is possibly TRBD1 (5 bases). From germline, CDR1 is MNHEY and CDR2 SVGAGI. Trimming pared 0 bases from V and 6 bases from J, leaving 11 bases between. CDR3 length: 14 residues. The CDR3 reads CASSYSRGRDGYTF. The CDR3 DNA follows: TGTGCCAGCAGTTACTCGCGGGGCAGAGATGGCTACACCTTC.

The chain joins TRBV12-5 to TRBJ1-1; 7 nucleotides match TRBD1. CDR3 length equals 14 residues. Trimming cost V 5 bases and J 6 bases; bases outside gene matches: 9. Germline loops: CDR1 LGHNT, CDR2 FRNRAP. The CDR3 reads CASGGWDSRSEAFF. DNA of the CDR3: TGTGCTAGTGGTGGTTGGGACAGTCGGTCTGAAGCTTTCTTT.